This T cell receptor beta chain was profiled in a study of tumor-infiltrating lymphocytes in primary liver carcinoma. Taking about 19-32 mg of unsorted bulk tissue, the authors co-extracted RNA and DNA. The CDR3 totals 15 residues. Per germline, CDR1 SGDLS and CDR2 YYNGEE. TCR beta cDNA was reverse-transcribed from around 0.55 ug of total RNA. The reaction used a constant-region primer and ProtoScript II reverse transcriptase. Amplification in three nested multiplex PCR rounds with slightly modified ARM-PCR gave rise to TCR beta libraries. TRBV1-TRBV30 forward and Cbeta reverse primers drove the first two approximately 10-cycle rounds. TCRdb reprocessed the multiplex PCR reads via MiXCR and lists one record per CDR3 protein. The repertoire holds tens of thousands of distinct CDR3 sequences, with around 72% as singletons. A note on this clonotype: This may come from a read error, since a much larger clone is one base off.

What was sequenced was liver tumor tissue from sampling region 1. Subset described: tumor region T1, superior pole. The V call is TRBV9, the J call TRBJ2-1; 15 bases are shared with TRBD2. This TCR derives from a man aged 35-49 years with primary liver carcinoma and hepatitis B virus infection. The CDR3 here is CASSLGTSGRHEQLF. The CDR3 bases are TGTGCCAGCAGCCTCGGGACTAGCGGGAGGCATGAGCAGTTATTC.